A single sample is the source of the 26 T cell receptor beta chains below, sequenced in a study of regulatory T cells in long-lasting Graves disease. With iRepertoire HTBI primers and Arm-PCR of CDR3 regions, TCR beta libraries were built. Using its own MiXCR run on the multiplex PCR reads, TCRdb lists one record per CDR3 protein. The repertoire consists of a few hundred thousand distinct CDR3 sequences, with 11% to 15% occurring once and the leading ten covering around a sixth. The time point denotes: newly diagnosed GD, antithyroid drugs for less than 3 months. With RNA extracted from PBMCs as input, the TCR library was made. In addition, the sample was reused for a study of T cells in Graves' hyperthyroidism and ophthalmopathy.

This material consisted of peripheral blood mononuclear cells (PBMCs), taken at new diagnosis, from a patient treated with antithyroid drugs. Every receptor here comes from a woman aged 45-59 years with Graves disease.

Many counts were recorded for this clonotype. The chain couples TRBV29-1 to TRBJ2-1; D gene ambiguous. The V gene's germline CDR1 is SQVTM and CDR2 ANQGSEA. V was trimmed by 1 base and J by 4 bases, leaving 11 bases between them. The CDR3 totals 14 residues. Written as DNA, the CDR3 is TGCAGCGTTGAAGTTAGCCCTAGGTACAATGAGCAGTTCTTC. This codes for CSVEVSPRYNEQFF.

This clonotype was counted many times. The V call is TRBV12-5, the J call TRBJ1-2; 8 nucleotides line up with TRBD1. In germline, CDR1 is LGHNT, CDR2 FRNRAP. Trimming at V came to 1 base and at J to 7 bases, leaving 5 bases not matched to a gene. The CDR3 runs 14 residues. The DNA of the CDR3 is TGTGCTAGTGGTTTGGAGCAGGGGGCGGGTGGCTACACCTTC. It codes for CASGLEQGAGGYTF.

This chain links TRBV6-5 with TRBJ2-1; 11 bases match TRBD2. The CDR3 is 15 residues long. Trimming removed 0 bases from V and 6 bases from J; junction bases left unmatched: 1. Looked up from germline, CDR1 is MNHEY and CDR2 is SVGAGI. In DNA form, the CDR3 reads TGTGCCAGCAGTTACTCTCTAGCGGGAGGCAATGAGCAGTTCTTC. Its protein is CASSYSLAGGNEQFF.

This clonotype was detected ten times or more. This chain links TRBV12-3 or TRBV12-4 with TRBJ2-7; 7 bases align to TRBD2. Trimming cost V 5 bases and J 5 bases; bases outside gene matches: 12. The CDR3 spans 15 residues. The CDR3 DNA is TGTGCCAGCAGTCGAAATCCGGCGGGAGAAAACGAGCAGTACTTC. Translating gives CASSRNPAGENEQYF.

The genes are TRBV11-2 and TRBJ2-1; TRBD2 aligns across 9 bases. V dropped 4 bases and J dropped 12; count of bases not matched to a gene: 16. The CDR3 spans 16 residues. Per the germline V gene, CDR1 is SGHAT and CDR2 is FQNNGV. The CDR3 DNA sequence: TGTGCCAGCAGCTCGAGAGCGGGAGGACGCACACACATGCAGTTCTTC. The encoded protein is CASSSRAGGRTHMQFF.

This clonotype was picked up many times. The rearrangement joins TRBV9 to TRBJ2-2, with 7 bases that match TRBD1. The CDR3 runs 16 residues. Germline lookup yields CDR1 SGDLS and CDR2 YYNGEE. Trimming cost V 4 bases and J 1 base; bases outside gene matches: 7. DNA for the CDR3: TGTGCCAGCAGCACAATAGACAGGGAGAACACCGGGGAGCTGTTTTTT. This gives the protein CASSTIDRENTGELFF.

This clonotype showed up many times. CDR3: CSVPSGRDHNEQFF. CDR3 DNA: TGCAGCGTTCCCAGCGGGAGGGATCACAATGAGCAGTTCTTC. This chain links TRBV29-1 with TRBJ2-1; 10 nucleotides match TRBD2. The CDR3 is 14 residues long. Germline V gene sequence: CDR1 SQVTM, CDR2 ANQGSEA. The trim removed 5 bases at V and 5 bases at J, leaving 6 bases unmatched.

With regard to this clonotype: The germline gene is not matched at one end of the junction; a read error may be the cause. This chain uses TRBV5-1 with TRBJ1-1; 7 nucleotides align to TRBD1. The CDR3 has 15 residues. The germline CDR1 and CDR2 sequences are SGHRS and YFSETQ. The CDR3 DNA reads TGCGCCAGCAGCTTTGCCGGGACAGCGAACAGTGAAGCTTTCTTT. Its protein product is CASSFAGTANSEAFF.

DNA of the CDR3: TGTGCCACCAGCAGAGTAGGGAGAGAGCAGTACTTC. It encodes CATSRVGREQYF. V usage is TRBV15 and J usage is TRBJ2-7; tentative D call: TRBD2 (5 bases). The CDR3 totals 12 residues. V dropped 1 base and J dropped 7 bases, with 8 bases sitting between them. From germline, CDR1 is LNHNV and CDR2 YYDKDF (reference sequence).

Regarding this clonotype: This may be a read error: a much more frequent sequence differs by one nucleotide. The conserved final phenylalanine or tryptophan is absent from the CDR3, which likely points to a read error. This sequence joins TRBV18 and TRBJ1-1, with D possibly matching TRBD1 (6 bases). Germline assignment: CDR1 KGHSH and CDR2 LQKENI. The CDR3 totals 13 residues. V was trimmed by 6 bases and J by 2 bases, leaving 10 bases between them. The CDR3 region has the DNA TGTGCCAGCTCCACGGACAGAAACACTGAAGCTTTCTCT. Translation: CASSTDRNTEAFS.

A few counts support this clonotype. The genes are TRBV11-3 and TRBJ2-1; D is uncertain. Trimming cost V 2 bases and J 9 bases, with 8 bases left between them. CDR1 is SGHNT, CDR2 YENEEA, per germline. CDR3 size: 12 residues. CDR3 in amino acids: CASSLSSTEQFF. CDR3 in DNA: TGTGCCAGCAGCTTATCCAGCACTGAGCAGTTCTTC.

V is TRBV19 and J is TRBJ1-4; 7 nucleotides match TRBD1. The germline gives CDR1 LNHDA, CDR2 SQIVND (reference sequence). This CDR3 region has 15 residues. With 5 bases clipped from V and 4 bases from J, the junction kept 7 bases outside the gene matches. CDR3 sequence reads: CASSAPPGGNEKLFF. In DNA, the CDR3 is TGTGCCAGTAGTGCTCCGCCAGGGGGTAATGAAAAACTGTTTTTT.

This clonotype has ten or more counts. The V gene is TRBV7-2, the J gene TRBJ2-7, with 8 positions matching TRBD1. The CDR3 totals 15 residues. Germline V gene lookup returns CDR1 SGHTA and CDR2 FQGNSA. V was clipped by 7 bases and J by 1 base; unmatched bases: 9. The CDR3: CASKTDRDNSYEQYF. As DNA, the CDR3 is TGTGCCAGCAAGACGGACAGGGATAATTCCTACGAGCAGTACTTC.

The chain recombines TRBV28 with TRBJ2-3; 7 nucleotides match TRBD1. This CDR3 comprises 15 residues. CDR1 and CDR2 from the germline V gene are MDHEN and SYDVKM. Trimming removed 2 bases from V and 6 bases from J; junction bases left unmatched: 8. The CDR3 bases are TGTGCCAGCAGTTTAAACAGGGGAGTTCCGGATACGCAGTATTTT. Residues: CASSLNRGVPDTQYF.

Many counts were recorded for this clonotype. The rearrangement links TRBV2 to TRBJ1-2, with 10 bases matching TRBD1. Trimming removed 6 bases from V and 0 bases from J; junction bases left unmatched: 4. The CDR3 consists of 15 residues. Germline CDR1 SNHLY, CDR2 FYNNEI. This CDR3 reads CASRRDRGPNYGYTF. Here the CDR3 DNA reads TGTGCCAGCAGAAGGGACAGGGGCCCTAACTATGGCTACACCTTC.

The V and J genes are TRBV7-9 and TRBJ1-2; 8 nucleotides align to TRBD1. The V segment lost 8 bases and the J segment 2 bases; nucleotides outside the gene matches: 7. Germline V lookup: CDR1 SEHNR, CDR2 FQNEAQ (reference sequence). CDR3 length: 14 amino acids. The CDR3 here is CASVAGTGNYGYTF. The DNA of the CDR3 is TGTGCCAGCGTTGCCGGGACAGGAAACTATGGCTACACCTTC.

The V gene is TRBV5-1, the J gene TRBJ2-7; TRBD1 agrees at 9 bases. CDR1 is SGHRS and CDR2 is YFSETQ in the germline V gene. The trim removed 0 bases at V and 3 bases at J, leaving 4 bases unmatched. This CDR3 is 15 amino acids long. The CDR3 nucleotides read TGCGCCAGCAGCTTGGGGACAGGGGTAATCTACGAGCAGTACTTC. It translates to CASSLGTGVIYEQYF.

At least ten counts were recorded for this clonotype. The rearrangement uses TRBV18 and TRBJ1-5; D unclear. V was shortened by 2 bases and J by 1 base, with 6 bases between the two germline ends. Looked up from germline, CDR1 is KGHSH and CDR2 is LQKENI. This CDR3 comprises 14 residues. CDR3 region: CASSPYVSNQPQHF. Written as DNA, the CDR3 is TGTGCCAGCTCACCATATGTAAGCAATCAGCCCCAGCATTTT.

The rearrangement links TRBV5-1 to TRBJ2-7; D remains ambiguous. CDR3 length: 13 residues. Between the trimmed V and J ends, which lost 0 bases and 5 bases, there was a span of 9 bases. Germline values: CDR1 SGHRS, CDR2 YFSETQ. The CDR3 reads CASSLAISHEQYF. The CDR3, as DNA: TGCGCCAGCAGCTTGGCCATCTCTCACGAGCAGTACTTC.

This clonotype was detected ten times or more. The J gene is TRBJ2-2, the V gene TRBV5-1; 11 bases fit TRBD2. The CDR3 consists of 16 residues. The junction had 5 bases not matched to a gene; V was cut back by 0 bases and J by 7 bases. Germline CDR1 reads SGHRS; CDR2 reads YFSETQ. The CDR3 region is CASSLGLAGIGGELFF. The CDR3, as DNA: TGCGCCAGCAGCTTGGGACTAGCGGGAATCGGCGGGGAGCTGTTTTTT. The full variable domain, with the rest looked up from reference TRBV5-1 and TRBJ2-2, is KAGVTQTPRYLIKTRGQQVTLSCSPISGHRSVSWYQQTPGQGLQFLFEYFSETQRNKGNFPGRFSGRQFSNSRSEMNVSTLELGDSALYLCASSLGLAGIGGELFFGEGSRLTVL.

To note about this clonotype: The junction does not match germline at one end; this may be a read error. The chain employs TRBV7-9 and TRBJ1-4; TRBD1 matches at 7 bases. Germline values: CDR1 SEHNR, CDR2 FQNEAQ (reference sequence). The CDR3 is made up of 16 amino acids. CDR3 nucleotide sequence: TGTGCCAACAGCTACCTCCCGACAGGGACTAATGAAAAACTGTTTTTT. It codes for CANSYLPTGTNEKLFF.

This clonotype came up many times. The CDR3 DNA reads TGTGCCAGCTCACCACCGACAGGGATGGACTACGAGCAGTACTTC. Translation gives CASSPPTGMDYEQYF. The chain links TRBV18 to TRBJ2-7; 7 positions agree with TRBD1. CDR1 is KGHSH, CDR2 LQKENI, per germline. With 0 bases clipped from V and 3 bases from J, the junction kept 5 bases outside the gene matches. The CDR3 consists of 15 residues. The full variable domain, completed using reference TRBV18 and TRBJ2-7, is NAGVMQNPRHLVRRRGQEARLRCSPMKGHSHVYWYRQLPEEGLKFMVYLQKENIIDESGMPKERFSAEFPKEGPSILRIQQVVRGDSAAYFCASSPPTGMDYEQYFGPGTRLTVT.

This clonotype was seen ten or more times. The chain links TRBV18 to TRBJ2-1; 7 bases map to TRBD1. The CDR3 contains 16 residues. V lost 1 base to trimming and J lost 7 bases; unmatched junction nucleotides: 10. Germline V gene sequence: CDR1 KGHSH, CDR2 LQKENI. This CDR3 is CASSPQLDRIRNEQFF. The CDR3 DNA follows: TGTGCCAGCTCACCACAGTTGGACAGGATTCGGAATGAGCAGTTCTTC.

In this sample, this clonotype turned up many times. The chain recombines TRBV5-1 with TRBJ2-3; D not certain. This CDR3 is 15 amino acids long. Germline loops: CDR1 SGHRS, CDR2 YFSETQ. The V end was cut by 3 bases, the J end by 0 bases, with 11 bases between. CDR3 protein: CASSSAATSTDTQYF. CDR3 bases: TGCGCCAGCAGCTCGGCAGCAACTAGCACAGATACGCAGTATTTT.

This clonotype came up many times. CDR3 in DNA: TGCAGTGCTCCCCGTGGACTAGCGGGAGATGGTGAGCAGTTCTTC. Amino acids: CSAPRGLAGDGEQFF. This rearrangement joins TRBV20-1 to TRBJ2-1; 13 bases map to TRBD2. V lost 5 bases to trimming and J lost 9 bases; unmatched junction nucleotides: 10. This CDR3 is 15 amino acids long. The V gene's germline CDR1 is DFQATT and CDR2 SNEGSKA (reference sequence).

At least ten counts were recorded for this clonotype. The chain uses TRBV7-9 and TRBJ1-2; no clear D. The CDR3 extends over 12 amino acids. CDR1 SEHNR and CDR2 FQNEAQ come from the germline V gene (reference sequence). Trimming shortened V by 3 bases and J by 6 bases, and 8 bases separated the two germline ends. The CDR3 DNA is TGTGCCAGCAGCTTCGACACAAATGGCTACACCTTC. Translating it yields CASSFDTNGYTF.